The source of this TCR beta chain is a study of metastatic and nonmetastatic thyroid tumors. This clone has at least ten counts. With 8 bases removed from V and 2 bases from J, the gap between germline ends came to 16 bases. The CDR3 totals 14 residues. TCRdb reanalyzed the PCR reads via MiXCR. There are about 49,000 clones in the sample; roughly 20% occur only once, and about 4% lies in the top ten. All patients reached thyroid surgery having received no treatment beforehand. The receptor comes from a female donor with papillary thyroid cancer or a benign thyroid nodule (not recorded which). Some clones in this sample may be carry-over from other donors' samples. V gene TRBV12-3 or TRBV12-4 combines with J gene TRBJ2-7, with D perhaps matching TRBD2 (5 bases). The material sequenced was blood. The CDR3 spells CASGVIRDPYEQYF. Written as DNA, the CDR3 is TGTGCCAGCGGAGTTATCCGGGATCCCTACGAGCAGTACTTC.